This entry features one T cell receptor (beta chain) sequence. Its antigen remains unidentified. This table comes from immunoSEQ multiplex PCR, and its TCRdb copy is limited to in-frame clones, with some not included. The sample comprises approximately 270,000 clones, 65% to 90% of which are singletons, and 1% rests with the top ten. This specimen comes from a study of cytomegalovirus exposure and HLA in healthy donors. Study findings and constraints: The study designated roughly 150 TCR beta chains cytomegalovirus-associated.

This CDR3 spans 14 amino acids. The V and J ends lost 7 bases and 5 bases, in that order; junction bases with no gene match: 10. Looked up from germline, CDR1 is SNHLY and CDR2 is FYNNEI. The approximately 120-subject validation cohort, separate from the approximately 630-subject first cohort, included the donors. J is TRBJ1-1 and V is TRBV2; 7 bases agree with TRBD1. The sequenced sample was PBMCs. This TCR came from a woman aged 18 to 35 in good health and CMV-seronegative. CDR3 DNA: TGTGCCAGCACCGAGAGGCAGGGGGGTACTGAAGCTTTCTTT. It translates to CASTERQGGTEAFF.